The present T cell receptor beta chain was sequenced within a study of blood T cells in healthy people across ages. This clonotype turned up a few times. PCR was performed a second time for roughly 7 to 11 cycles using a sample-barcoded 5' primer and a J-beta primer mix. TCRdb itself ran the 5' RACE reads through MiXCR, one entry per CDR3 protein. The sample has 730,000 or so distinct CDR3 sequences, roughly 44% seen once. The CDR3 is 14 residues long. V was clipped by 0 bases and J by 4 bases, with 8 bases between them. Germline V CDR1 and CDR2: KGHSH, LQKENI. This TCR was sampled from a woman aged 55-70 years in good health. Sequenced: blood. The genes are TRBV18 and TRBJ2-3, with a tentative D call TRBD1 (5 bases). The CDR3: CASSPPGRADTQYF. The CDR3 coding sequence is TGTGCCAGCTCACCACCGGGCAGGGCAGATACGCAGTATTTT.